The clone carrying this TCR beta chain was picked up one time. The data were obtained in a study of blood T cell repertoires in COVID-19. TCRdb keeps only in-frame clones here, not all; method: immunoSEQ multiplex PCR. Of 150,000 to 200,000 clones listed, 80% to 90% are singletons. The CDR3 runs to 13 residues. Germline assignment: CDR1 SQVTM and CDR2 ANQGSEA. V was pared by 0 bases and J by 4 bases, with 10 bases between. The receptor was isolated from a human donor in a cohort sampled during active COVID-19. Source material: peripheral blood. The rearrangement links TRBV29-1 to TRBJ2-7; D may be TRBD1 (6 bases). The DNA for the CDR3 is TGCAGCGTTGAAGAAGGGACACCATACGAGCAGTACTTC. It translates to CSVEEGTPYEQYF.